One and the same sample provided the 32 T cell receptor beta chains below, sequenced in a study of T cell responses to AZD1222 COVID-19 vaccine. TCRdb's table, derived via immunoSEQ multiplex PCR, lists solely in-frame clones and lacks some. The sample carries around 100,000 clones, about nine tenths recorded once. This specimen was peripheral blood, taken on day 0 of AZD1222 vaccination. The receptor set was obtained from an adult in good health.

V is TRBV6-5 and J is TRBJ2-1; D possibly uses TRBD1 or TRBD2 (5 bases each). Germline V CDR1 and CDR2: MNHEY, SVGAGI. V was clipped by 6 bases and J by 5 bases, with 17 bases between them. The CDR3 is 15 residues long. The CDR3, as DNA: TGTGCCAGCAGAACCGGGACCCGTCTCGACAATGAGCAGTTCTTC. Translated: CASRTGTRLDNEQFF.

The rearrangement links TRBV18 to TRBJ2-1; 8 bases match TRBD2. Trimming removed 3 bases from V and 2 bases from J; junction bases left unmatched: 0. This CDR3 has 14 amino acids. CDR1 is KGHSH, CDR2 LQKENI, per germline. The CDR3 nucleotides read TGTGCCAGCTCACCCGGGAGGGCCTACAATGAGCAGTTCTTC. Amino acids: CASSPGRAYNEQFF.

The genes are TRBV18 and TRBJ1-5; possible D gene TRBD1, 6 bases. The CDR3 sequence is 15 residues long. Per germline, CDR1 KGHSH and CDR2 LQKENI. The V and J ends lost 8 bases and 2 bases respectively, with 16 bases between them. The CDR3 is CASKPPRGGNQPQHF. The CDR3 nucleotides are TGTGCCAGCAAACCCCCCAGGGGCGGCAATCAGCCCCAGCATTTT.

The chain employs TRBV5-1 and TRBJ2-1; a weak D match, TRBD2 (7 bases). Germline V CDR1 and CDR2: SGHRS, YFSETQ. V lost 0 bases and J lost 7, with 11 bases in between. The CDR3 runs 14 residues. The CDR3 protein is CASSLEGGWNEQFF. CDR3 DNA sequence: TGCGCCAGCAGCTTGGAGGGGGGGTGGAATGAGCAGTTCTTC.

The chain's CDR3 is CASSFGSEAFF. For the CDR3, the DNA is TGTGCCAGCAGCTTTGGATCAGAAGCTTTCTTT. The chain employs TRBV11-2 and TRBJ1-1; no firm D call. The CDR3 totals 11 residues. The V gene's germline CDR1 is SGHAT and CDR2 FQNNGV. The V end was cut by 3 bases, the J end by 8 bases, with 7 bases between.

CDR3: CASSLAIPNTEAFF. CDR3 DNA sequence: TGTGCCAGCAGCTTGGCGATTCCCAACACTGAAGCTTTCTTT. V and J are TRBV5-6 and TRBJ1-1, with unresolved D. The CDR3 is made up of 14 amino acids. V was trimmed by 0 bases and J by 2 bases, leaving 8 bases between them. CDR1 and CDR2 from the germline V gene are SGHDT and YYEEEE.

This chain connects TRBV7-2 to TRBJ2-5, with TRBD2 matching 13 bases. Germline V gene data show CDR1 as SGHTA and CDR2 as FQGNSA. CDR3 size: 16 residues. V dropped 5 bases and J dropped 4; count of bases not matched to a gene: 7. The CDR3 reads CASSIGTSGIRETQYF. In DNA, the CDR3 is TGTGCCAGCAGCATCGGGACTAGCGGGATTCGAGAGACCCAGTACTTC.

The V and J genes are TRBV24-1 and TRBJ1-2; TRBD1 matches 7 bases. The germline gives CDR1 KGHDR, CDR2 SFDVKD. The CDR3 length is 15 residues. V lost 5 bases, J lost 4 bases, and 9 bases stayed unmatched. The CDR3 protein is CATSASRGQIYGYTF. The CDR3 DNA is TGTGCCACCAGTGCCTCGAGGGGACAGATCTATGGCTACACCTTC.

This sequence joins TRBV2 and TRBJ2-2; 12 bases map to TRBD2. Germline V CDR1 and CDR2: SNHLY, FYNNEI. The CDR3 is 14 amino acids. Trimming removed 9 bases from V and 6 bases from J; junction bases left unmatched: 5. The CDR3 here is CASILAGGPGELFF. As DNA, the CDR3 is TGTGCCAGTATTCTAGCGGGAGGGCCCGGGGAGCTGTTTTTT.

The CDR3 region is CASSFLRDGGEQFF. CDR3 sequence (DNA): TGTGCCAGCAGTTTTTTGCGGGATGGTGGTGAGCAGTTCTTC. V and J are TRBV28 and TRBJ2-1; TRBD2 might be the D (6 bases). The V gene's germline CDR1 is MDHEN and CDR2 SYDVKM. The CDR3 totals 14 residues. V was clipped by 3 bases and J by 9 bases, with 15 bases between them.

V is TRBV27 and J is TRBJ1-5; D is possibly TRBD1 (5 bases). Trimming took 5 bases from V and 5 from J, leaving 13 bases between them. Germline assignment: CDR1 MNHEY and CDR2 SMNVEV (reference sequence). The CDR3 is 14 residues long. CDR3 bases: TGTGCCAGCAGTCCAATGGGGCTGGATCAGCCCCAGCATTTT. This gives the protein CASSPMGLDQPQHF.

The gene calls are TRBV3-1 (or the pseudogene TRBV3-2) and TRBJ1-2, with TRBD1 matching over 8 bases. The V gene end was trimmed by 4 bases and the J gene end by 1 base; junction bases not matched to a gene: 8. The CDR3 sequence is 16 residues long. Germline CDR1 reads LGHDT; CDR2 reads YNNKEL (reference sequence). CDR3 region: CASSPLTGQGNYGYTF. The CDR3 nucleotides are TGTGCCAGCAGCCCACTAACCGGACAGGGTAACTATGGCTACACCTTC.

The gene calls are TRBV11-2 and TRBJ1-5; 9 bases are a match to TRBD1. The germline V gene encodes CDR1 SGHAT and CDR2 FQNNGV. Losses at the gene ends were 5 bases for V and 7 bases for J; bases not matched to a gene: 6. CDR3 length equals 14 residues. The CDR3 coding sequence is TGTGCCAGCAGCCAGGACAGGGGAGGCCAGCCCCAGCATTTT. Translating gives CASSQDRGGQPQHF.

The chain joins TRBV10-1 to TRBJ2-1; D is uncertain. Germline CDR1 and CDR2: WNHNN and SYGVQD (reference sequence). Trimming left V 1 base short and J 9 bases short, with 10 bases between. The CDR3 sequence is 13 residues long. Here the CDR3 reads CASSEYSASEQFF. Here the CDR3 DNA reads TGCGCCAGCAGTGAGTATTCCGCTAGTGAGCAGTTCTTC.

This clone was seen a single time. CDR3 amino acids: CASSVGGGLVDEQFF. CDR3 DNA: TGTGCCAGCAGCGTAGGAGGCGGACTTGTGGATGAGCAGTTCTTC. This rearrangement joins TRBV9 to TRBJ2-1; perhaps TRBD2 as D (5 bases). Trimming shortened V by 0 bases and J by 8 bases, and 15 bases separated the two germline ends. Germline values: CDR1 SGDLS, CDR2 YYNGEE. The CDR3 has 15 residues.

This sequence joins TRBV30 and TRBJ1-5; D is uncertain. V was shortened by 0 bases and J by 1 base, with 10 bases between the two germline ends. CDR3 length: 15 amino acids. CDR1 and CDR2 from the germline V gene are GTSNPN and SVGIG (reference sequence). This CDR3 is CAWSVGVTSNQPQHF. The DNA for the CDR3 is TGTGCCTGGAGTGTCGGGGTCACAAGCAATCAGCCCCAGCATTTT.

The V call is TRBV15, the J call TRBJ1-1; D uncertain. Looked up from germline, CDR1 is LNHNV and CDR2 is YYDKDF (reference sequence). The ends were cut back, 8 bases at V and 3 bases at J, with 10 bases in the middle. This CDR3 has 12 amino acids. Here the CDR3 DNA reads TGTGCCACCGGACCGGATGACACTGAAGCTTTCTTT. It yields the protein CATGPDDTEAFF.

J is TRBJ1-1 and V is TRBV15; perhaps TRBD1 as D (5 bases). This CDR3 is built from 16 residues. The V and J ends lost 3 bases and 1 base respectively, with 15 bases between them. The V gene's germline CDR1 is LNHNV and CDR2 YYDKDF (reference sequence). In DNA, the CDR3 is TGTGCCACCAGCAGGACGGGGCCGGGGAGGAACACTGAAGCTTTCTTT. Its protein is CATSRTGPGRNTEAFF.

The chain links TRBV30 to TRBJ1-6, with D uncertain. Trimming removed 0 bases at V and 9 bases at J, with 18 bases between. Germline V gives CDR1 GTSNPN, CDR2 SVGIG (reference sequence). The CDR3 totals 16 residues. The CDR3 loop is CAWSVGDYGGVSPLHF. In DNA form, the CDR3 reads TGTGCCTGGAGTGTTGGGGATTACGGTGGGGTTTCACCCCTCCACTTT.

The gene calls are TRBV6-1 and TRBJ2-7, with D hard to call. This CDR3 spans 14 amino acids. CDR1 and CDR2 from the germline V gene are MNHNS and SASEGT. Trimming left V 5 bases short and J 2 bases short, with 13 bases between. CDR3 in DNA: TGTGCCAGCAGTCTCGATCCGATTACCTACGAGCAGTACTTC. It codes for CASSLDPITYEQYF.

The chain is built from TRBV27 and TRBJ2-1; perhaps TRBD1 as D (5 bases). This CDR3 is built from 19 residues. From germline, CDR1 is MNHEY and CDR2 SMNVEV (reference sequence). V was trimmed by 2 bases and J by 3 bases, leaving 23 bases between them. The CDR3 is CASSLDGQGSTKFYNEQFF. The CDR3 coding sequence is TGTGCCAGCAGTTTAGATGGGCAGGGTTCTACGAAATTCTACAATGAGCAGTTCTTC.

This clone was counted a few times. The chain uses TRBV29-1 and TRBJ1-1; 7 bases are shared with TRBD1. Trimming cost V 1 base and J 7 bases; bases outside gene matches: 9. CDR1 SQVTM and CDR2 ANQGSEA come from the germline V gene. The CDR3 is made up of 14 amino acids. The CDR3 DNA is TGCAGCGTTGAAGCCCAACAGGGGCTCGGTGAAGCTTTCTTT. Translation: CSVEAQQGLGEAFF. Combining the CDR3 with reference TRBV29-1 and TRBJ1-1 gives the whole variable domain SAVISQKPSRDICQRGTSLTIQCQVDSQVTMMFWYRQQPGQSLTLIATANQGSEATYESGFVIDKFPISRPNLTFSTLTVSNMSPEDSSIYLCSVEAQQGLGEAFFGQGTRLTVV.

V usage is TRBV7-9 and J usage is TRBJ1-5; the D gene is possibly TRBD1 (5 bases). The CDR3 runs 15 residues. CDR1 is SEHNR, CDR2 FQNEAQ, per germline (reference sequence). V shed 1 base and J shed 7 bases, with 14 bases lying between them. CDR3 sequence: CASSLGSLKGQPQHF. CDR3 DNA sequence: TGTGCCAGCAGCTTAGGGTCCCTGAAGGGGCAGCCCCAGCATTTT.

The chain joins TRBV27 to TRBJ2-7; D may be TRBD2 (5 bases). The CDR3 sequence is 12 residues long. Trimming cost V 3 bases and J 9 bases, with 12 bases left between them. CDR1 is MNHEY, CDR2 SMNVEV, per germline (reference sequence). The chain's CDR3 is CASSLDGVGQYF. In nucleotides, the CDR3 is TGTGCCAGCAGTTTGGACGGGGTGGGGCAGTACTTC.

J is TRBJ2-3 and V is TRBV29-1; D is undetermined. V was pared by 5 bases and J by 2 bases, with 5 bases between. There are 11 residues in the CDR3. CDR1 is SQVTM, CDR2 ANQGSEA, per germline. The CDR3, as DNA: TGCAGCGTTCGGCCCACAGATACGCAGTATTTT. Translated, it gives CSVRPTDTQYF.

The chain joins TRBV28 to TRBJ1-5; no clear D. The CDR3 length is 15 residues. Trimming took off 3 bases at V and 0 bases at J, with 9 bases between the two ends. CDR1 is MDHEN and CDR2 is SYDVKM in the germline V gene. The CDR3 DNA reads as TGTGCCAGCAGTTTTACCCCGAATAGCAATCAGCCCCAGCATTTT. This gives the protein CASSFTPNSNQPQHF.

The gene calls are TRBV7-3 and TRBJ1-1; D unclear. Trimming removed 0 bases from V and 1 base from J, with 6 bases in between. The CDR3 length is 14 residues. Germline V gene lookup returns CDR1 SGHTA and CDR2 FQGTGA. The CDR3 bases are TGTGCCAGCAGCTTAACGGGAACGAACACTGAAGCTTTCTTT. Its translation is CASSLTGTNTEAFF.

The chain joins TRBV7-8 to TRBJ1-2; no clear D. Germline V gives CDR1 SGHVS, CDR2 FQNEAQ. V was pared by 1 base and J by 3 bases, with 15 bases between. The CDR3 sequence is 16 residues long. CDR3 protein: CASSLVAPTSYYGYTF. The CDR3 region has the DNA TGTGCCAGCAGCTTAGTCGCCCCGACGAGTTACTATGGCTACACCTTC.

The rearrangement links TRBV11-2 to TRBJ1-2; D uncertain. V dropped 7 bases and J dropped 4 bases, with 16 bases sitting between them. The length of the CDR3 is 14 residues. Germline CDR1 and CDR2: SGHAT and FQNNGV. CDR3 in DNA: TGTGCCAGCAACCAAGGTGGGAGTATCTATGGCTACACCTTC. Residues: CASNQGGSIYGYTF. The whole variable domain, remainder taken from reference TRBV11-2 and TRBJ1-2, is EAGVAQSPRYKIIEKRQSVAFWCNPISGHATLYWYQQILGQGPKLLIQFQNNGVVDDSQLPKDRFSAERLKGVDSTLKIQPAKLEDSAVYLCASNQGGSIYGYTFGSGTRLTVV.

This chain joins TRBV27 and TRBJ2-7; TRBD1 matches 11 bases. The CDR3 length is 14 residues. The germline CDR1 and CDR2 sequences are MNHEY and SMNVEV (reference sequence). The V and J ends lost 6 bases and 3 bases, in that order; junction bases with no gene match: 4. The CDR3 coding sequence is TGTGCCAGCAGGACCGGGACAGGGGGCTACGAGCAGTACTTC. It encodes CASRTGTGGYEQYF.

V is TRBV28 and J is TRBJ2-1, with TRBD2 identical over 10 bases. V shed 2 bases, J shed 5 bases, and the junction held 6 bases outside the gene matches. This CDR3 has 16 residues. Germline lookup yields CDR1 MDHEN and CDR2 SYDVKM. CDR3 in amino acids: CASSLASGSFHNEQFF. DNA for the CDR3: TGTGCCAGCAGTTTAGCTAGCGGGAGTTTCCACAATGAGCAGTTCTTC. Variable domain in full (rest from reference TRBV28 and TRBJ2-1): DVKVTQSSRYLVKRTGEKVFLECVQDMDHENMFWYRQDPGLGLRLIYFSYDVKMKEKGDIPEGYSVSREKKERFSLILESASTNQTSMYLCASSLASGSFHNEQFFGPGTRLTVL.

V is TRBV11-2 and J is TRBJ2-1; no clear D. Trimming pared 2 bases from V and 3 bases from J, leaving 8 bases between. This CDR3 is 14 amino acids long. CDR1 is SGHAT and CDR2 is FQNNGV in the germline V gene. The CDR3 coding sequence is TGTGCCAGCAGCTTAATCGTGGGCTACAATGAGCAGTTCTTC. It specifies CASSLIVGYNEQFF.